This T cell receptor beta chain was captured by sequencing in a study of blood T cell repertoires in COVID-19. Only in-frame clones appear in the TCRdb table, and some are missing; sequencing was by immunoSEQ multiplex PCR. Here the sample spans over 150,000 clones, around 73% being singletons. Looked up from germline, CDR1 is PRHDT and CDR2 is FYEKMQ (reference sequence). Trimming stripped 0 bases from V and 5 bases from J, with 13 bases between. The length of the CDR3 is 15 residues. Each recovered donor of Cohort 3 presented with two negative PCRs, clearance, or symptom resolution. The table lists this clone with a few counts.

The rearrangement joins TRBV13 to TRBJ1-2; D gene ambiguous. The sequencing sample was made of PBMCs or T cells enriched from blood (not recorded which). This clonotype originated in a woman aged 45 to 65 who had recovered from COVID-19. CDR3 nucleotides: TGTGCCAGCAGCTTAGGATCTTACTCGAAATATGGCTACACCTTC. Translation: CASSLGSYSKYGYTF.